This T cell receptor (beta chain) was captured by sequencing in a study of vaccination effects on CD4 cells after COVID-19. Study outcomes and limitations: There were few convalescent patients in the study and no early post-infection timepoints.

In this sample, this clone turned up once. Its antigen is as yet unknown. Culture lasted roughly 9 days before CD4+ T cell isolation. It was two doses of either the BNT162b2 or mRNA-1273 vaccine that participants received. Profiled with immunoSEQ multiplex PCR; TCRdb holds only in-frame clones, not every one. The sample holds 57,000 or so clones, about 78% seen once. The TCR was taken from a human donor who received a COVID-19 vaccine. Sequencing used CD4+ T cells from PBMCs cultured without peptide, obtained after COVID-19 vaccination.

The CDR3 nucleotides are TGTGCCAGTAGTATAGGGCGGGGGACGACGGGACCCCTCCACTTT. Its protein product is CASSIGRGTTGPLHF. The gene calls are TRBV19 and TRBJ1-6, with a weak D call TRBD1 (5 bases). The CDR3 sequence is 15 residues long. Germline CDR1 LNHDA, CDR2 SQIVND (reference sequence). V was pared by 1 base and J by 12 bases, with 16 bases between. The whole variable domain, filled in from reference TRBV19 and TRBJ1-6, reads DGGITQSPKYLFRKEGQNVTLSCEQNLNHDAMYWYRQDPGQGLRLIYYSQIVNDFQKGDIAEGYSVSREKKESFPLTVTSAQKNPTAFYLCASSIGRGTTGPLHFGNGTRLTVT.